This TCR beta chain is from a study of T cells in Graves' hyperthyroidism and ophthalmopathy (dated by TCRdb to the late 2010s). In the study overall: TCR V-J signatures able to tell the groups apart were searched for in a discovery cohort of 95 to 100 patients, of whom around 42 had Graves' ophthalmopathy and 57 had stable Graves' hyperthyroidism. Prospective prediction of ophthalmopathy was tested in an independent validation cohort consisting of 18 hyperthyroidism patients and 15 to 17 patients who later progressed to ophthalmopathy. For training and testing, the roughly 93 patients in the discovery cohort were randomly divided in a 7:3 ratio. In about six Graves' hyperthyroidism patients, the study also compared T-cell repertoires from thyroid tissue with T-cell repertoires from blood. Once sampling was done, hyperthyroidism patients were given methimazole at a starting dose of 30 mg daily, whereas ophthalmopathy patients were given high-dose intravenous methylprednisolone. TCR Vbeta CDR3 sequencing of 120 to 150 peripheral blood samples (43 ophthalmopathy, approximately 80 hyperthyroidism and roughly 17 progressor patients) is reported in the paper. Study-wide conclusions, independent of this receptor: Sample size was not statistically predetermined, and investigators were not blinded to group allocation. A 13 V-J signature model separated ophthalmopathy from stable hyperthyroidism, with about 90% sensitivity and just under 84% specificity in cross-validation and 80%/75% in testing. Most expanded thyroid clonotypes (frequency above 0.001) were also detected in blood, a finding suggesting that blood repertoires may reflect thyroid immune responses. In validation, the model predicted progression to ophthalmopathy with over 65% sensitivity and about 73% specificity, a median of 6.5 months before onset.

The CDR3 covers 13 residues, taking in both the cysteine and the phenylalanine. The sequence is cut down to CDR3 DNA, 39 bases in frame from base 1. CDR1 SGDLS and CDR2 YYNGEE were looked up in the germline V gene. At the junction V is shortened by 3 bases and J by 7 bases; bases outside the gene matches: 5. Patients with uncontrolled infections, other autoimmune diseases, pregnancy or lactation were excluded. Clinical symptoms, serum thyroxine and TRAb, thyroid ultrasound, and orbital computed tomography formed the basis for the diagnoses. Total RNA was extracted using Trizol reagent, and RNA quality was assessed on an Agilent 2100 Bioanalyzer. The TCR beta CDR3 regions were amplified from the RNA transcripts. The first round of RT-PCR for the TCR CDR3 was performed with the HTBI primer set and the Qiagen OneStep RT-PCR kit. The libraries were constructed in a second round of multiplex PCR and then size-selected and purified. Paired-end sequencing of the libraries was performed with 100 bp reads on an Illumina HiSeq2000. Per the source publication's procedure: SOAPnuke was used to process the raw data, throwing out any read that contained adapters or uncalled bases, had a mean Phred below 15, or lacked an exact constant-primer or identifier match. High-quality paired reads were merged with COPE v1.2.5, and unique nucleotide sequences were defined as clonotypes. MiTCR v1.1 was used to align clonotypes to the IMGT TRBV, TRBD and TRBJ reference segments. The analysis included only V-J combinations with a frequency above 0.0001, which together covered approximately 99% of the repertoires. A TCS score was defined as the ratio between F50 (clonal expansion) and ExV (chaos), using BLOSUM62-based TCRdist between CDR3 peptides within each V-J. Welch's t-statistics and random forest reduced roughly 500 V-J features to about 12, which were used in a naive Bayes classifier (R e1071). Thyroid-blood repertoire similarity was quantified with the Morisita-Horn index. The raw public data were reprocessed by TCRdb itself: fastp quality trimming at Q25, MiXCR clonotype calling, in-frame beta chains only. Entries that share a CDR3 protein sequence are merged under the most common genes and DNA. These V and J calls rely on TCRdb rather than the paper's analysis. In this sample the table shows approximately 700,000 distinct CDR3 sequences, roughly 45% of which occur a single time. Roughly 7.2% of the sample goes to the ten largest clones.

As to this clonotype: What antigen it recognizes has not been identified. Base qualities are not recorded, but no much larger clone differs from it by a single base.

This clonotype originated in an adult man with Graves' disease, either hyperthyroidism or ophthalmopathy (not recorded which). What was sequenced was peripheral blood or thyroid tissue (not recorded which). The receptor chain draws on TRBV9 and TRBJ1-2; 8 junctional bases match TRBD1. The CDR3 protein sequence reads: CASSAPGGFGYTF. DNA sequence: TGTGCCAGCAGCGCTCCAGGGGGCTTTGGCTACACCTTC.